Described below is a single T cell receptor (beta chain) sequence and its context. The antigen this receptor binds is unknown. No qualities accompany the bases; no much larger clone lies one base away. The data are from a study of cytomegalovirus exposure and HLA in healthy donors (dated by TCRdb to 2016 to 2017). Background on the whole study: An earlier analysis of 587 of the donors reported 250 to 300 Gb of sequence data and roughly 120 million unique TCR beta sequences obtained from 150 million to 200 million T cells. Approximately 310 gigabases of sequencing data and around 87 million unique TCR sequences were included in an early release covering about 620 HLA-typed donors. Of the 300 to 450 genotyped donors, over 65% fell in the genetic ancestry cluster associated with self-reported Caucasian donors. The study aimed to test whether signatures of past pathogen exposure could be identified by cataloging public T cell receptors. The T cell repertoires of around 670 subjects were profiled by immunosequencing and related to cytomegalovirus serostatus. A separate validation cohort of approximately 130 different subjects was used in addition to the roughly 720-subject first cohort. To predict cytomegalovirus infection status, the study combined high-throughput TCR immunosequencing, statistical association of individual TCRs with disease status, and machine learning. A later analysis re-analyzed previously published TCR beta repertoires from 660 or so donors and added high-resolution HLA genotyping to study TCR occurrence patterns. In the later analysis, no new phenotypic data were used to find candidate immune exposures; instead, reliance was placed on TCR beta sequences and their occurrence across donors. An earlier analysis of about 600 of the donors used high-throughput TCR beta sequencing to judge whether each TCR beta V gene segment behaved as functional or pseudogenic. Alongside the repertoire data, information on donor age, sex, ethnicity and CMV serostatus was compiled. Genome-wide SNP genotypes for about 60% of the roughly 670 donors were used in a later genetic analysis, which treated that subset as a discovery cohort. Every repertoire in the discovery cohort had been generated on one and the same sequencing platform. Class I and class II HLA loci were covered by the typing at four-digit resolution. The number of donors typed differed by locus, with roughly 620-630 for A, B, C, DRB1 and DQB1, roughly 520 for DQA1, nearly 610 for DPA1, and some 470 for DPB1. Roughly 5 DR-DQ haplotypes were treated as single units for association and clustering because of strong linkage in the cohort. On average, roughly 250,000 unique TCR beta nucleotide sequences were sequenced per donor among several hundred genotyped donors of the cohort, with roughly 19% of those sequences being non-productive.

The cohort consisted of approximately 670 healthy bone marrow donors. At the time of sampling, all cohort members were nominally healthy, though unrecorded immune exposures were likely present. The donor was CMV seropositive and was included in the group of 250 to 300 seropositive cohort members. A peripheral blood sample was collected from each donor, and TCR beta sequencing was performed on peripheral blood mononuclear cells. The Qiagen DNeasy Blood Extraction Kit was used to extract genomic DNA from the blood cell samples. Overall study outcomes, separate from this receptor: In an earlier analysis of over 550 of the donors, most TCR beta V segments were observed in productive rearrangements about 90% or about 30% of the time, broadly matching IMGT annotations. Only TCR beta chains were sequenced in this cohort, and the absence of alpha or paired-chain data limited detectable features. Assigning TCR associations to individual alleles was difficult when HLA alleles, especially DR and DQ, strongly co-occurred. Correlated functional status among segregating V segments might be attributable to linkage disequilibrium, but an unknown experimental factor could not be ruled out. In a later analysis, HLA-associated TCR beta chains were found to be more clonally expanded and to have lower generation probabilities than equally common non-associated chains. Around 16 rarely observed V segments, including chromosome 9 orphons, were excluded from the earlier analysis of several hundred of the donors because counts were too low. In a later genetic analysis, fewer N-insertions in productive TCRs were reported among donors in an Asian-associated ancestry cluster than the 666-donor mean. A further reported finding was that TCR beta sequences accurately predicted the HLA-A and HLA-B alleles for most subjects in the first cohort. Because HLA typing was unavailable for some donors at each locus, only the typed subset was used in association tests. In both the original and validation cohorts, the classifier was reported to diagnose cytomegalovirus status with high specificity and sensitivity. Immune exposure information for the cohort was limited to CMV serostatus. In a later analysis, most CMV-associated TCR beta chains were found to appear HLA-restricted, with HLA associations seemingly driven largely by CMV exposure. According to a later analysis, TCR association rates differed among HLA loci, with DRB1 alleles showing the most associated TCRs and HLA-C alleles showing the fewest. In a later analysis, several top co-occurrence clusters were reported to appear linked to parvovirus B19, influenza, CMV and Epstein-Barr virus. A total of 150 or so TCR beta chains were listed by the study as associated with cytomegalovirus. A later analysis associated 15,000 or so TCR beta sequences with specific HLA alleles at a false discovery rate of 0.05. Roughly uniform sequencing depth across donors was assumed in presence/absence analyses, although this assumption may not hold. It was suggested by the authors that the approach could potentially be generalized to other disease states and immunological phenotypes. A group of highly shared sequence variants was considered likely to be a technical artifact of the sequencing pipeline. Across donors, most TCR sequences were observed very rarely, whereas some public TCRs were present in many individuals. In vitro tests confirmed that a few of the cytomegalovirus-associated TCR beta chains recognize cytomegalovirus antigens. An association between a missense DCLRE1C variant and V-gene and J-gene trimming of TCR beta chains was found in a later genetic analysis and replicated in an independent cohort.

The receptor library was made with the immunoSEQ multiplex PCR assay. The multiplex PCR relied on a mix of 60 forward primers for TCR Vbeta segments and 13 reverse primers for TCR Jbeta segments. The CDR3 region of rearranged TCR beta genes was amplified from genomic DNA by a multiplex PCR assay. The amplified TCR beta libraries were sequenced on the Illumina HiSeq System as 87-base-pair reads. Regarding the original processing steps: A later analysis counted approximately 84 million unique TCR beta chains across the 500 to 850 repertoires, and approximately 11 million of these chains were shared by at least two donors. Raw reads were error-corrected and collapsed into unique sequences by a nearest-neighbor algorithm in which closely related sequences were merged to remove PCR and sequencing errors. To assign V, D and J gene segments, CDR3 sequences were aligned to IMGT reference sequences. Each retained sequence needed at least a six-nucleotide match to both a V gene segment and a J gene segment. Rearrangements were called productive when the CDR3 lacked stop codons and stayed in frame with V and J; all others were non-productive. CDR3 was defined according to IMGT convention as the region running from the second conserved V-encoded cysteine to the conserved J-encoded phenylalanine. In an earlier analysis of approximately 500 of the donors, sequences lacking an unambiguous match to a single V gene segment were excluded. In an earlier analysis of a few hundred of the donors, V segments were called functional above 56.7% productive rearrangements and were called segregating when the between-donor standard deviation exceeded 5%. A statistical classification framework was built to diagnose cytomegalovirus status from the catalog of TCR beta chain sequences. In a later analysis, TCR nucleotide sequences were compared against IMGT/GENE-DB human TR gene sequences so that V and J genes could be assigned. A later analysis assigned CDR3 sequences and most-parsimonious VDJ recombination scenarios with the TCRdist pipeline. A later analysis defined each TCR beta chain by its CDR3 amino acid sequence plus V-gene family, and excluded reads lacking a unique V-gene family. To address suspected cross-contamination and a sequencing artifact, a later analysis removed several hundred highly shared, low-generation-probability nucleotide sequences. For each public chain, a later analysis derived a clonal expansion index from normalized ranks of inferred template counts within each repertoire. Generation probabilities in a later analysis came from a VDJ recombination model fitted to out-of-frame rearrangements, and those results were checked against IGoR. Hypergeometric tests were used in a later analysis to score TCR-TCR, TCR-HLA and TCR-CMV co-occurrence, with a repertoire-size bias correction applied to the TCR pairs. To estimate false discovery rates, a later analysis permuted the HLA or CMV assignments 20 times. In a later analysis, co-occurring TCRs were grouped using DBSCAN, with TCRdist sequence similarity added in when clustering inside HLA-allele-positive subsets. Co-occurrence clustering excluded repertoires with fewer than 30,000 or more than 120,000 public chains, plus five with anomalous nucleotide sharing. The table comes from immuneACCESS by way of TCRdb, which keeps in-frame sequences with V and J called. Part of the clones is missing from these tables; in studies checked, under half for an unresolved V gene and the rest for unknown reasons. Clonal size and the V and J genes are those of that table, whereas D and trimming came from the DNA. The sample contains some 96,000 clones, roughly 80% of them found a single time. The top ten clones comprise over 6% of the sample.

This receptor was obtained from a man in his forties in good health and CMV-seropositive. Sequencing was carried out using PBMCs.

The DNA is as follows: TGTGCCAGCAGCGGATATGAGGGAGGGGGTGAAGCTTTCTTT. Translated, it gives CASSGYEGGGEAFF. The sequence links TRBV7-6 to TRBJ1-1, with TRBD1 tentatively as D gene (6 bases match). Relative to germline, V is 5 bases shorter and J is 7 bases shorter, with 17 bases between their ends. Sequences SGHVS (CDR1) and FNYEAQ (CDR2) are obtained from the germline V gene. From its cysteine to its phenylalanine, the CDR3 spans 14 amino acids. Only the CDR3 DNA is retained, 42 bases long and in frame from the first base.